This T cell receptor (beta chain) was retrieved from a study of cytomegalovirus exposure and HLA in healthy donors. As for the study in general: From donors who were HLA-typed, an early data release held 65 million to 85 million unique TCRs.

There are 15 residues in the CDR3. Germline V gives CDR1 MNHEY, CDR2 SVGAGI. Trimming took 6 bases from V and 3 from J; bases not matched to a gene: 4. This clone has just a few counts. Distinct nucleotide sequences in the sample also encode this CDR3. 60 Vbeta and 13 Jbeta primers were used in PCR. The assay was immunoSEQ multiplex PCR, and TCRdb's table has in-frame clones only and misses some. This table has fewer than 250,000 clones, around three quarters appearing once. The chain joins TRBV6-5 to TRBJ2-1; 11 bases map to TRBD2. Sequenced material: PBMCs. The TCR was taken from a woman in her 30s in good health and CMV-seropositive. The CDR3 DNA sequence: TGTGCCAGCAGCCCTCTAGCGGGAGGCTACAATGAGCAGTTCTTC. The encoded protein is CASSPLAGGYNEQFF.